This is a list of T cell receptor beta chains from one sample in a study of cytomegalovirus exposure and HLA in healthy donors. Some clones are missing from TCRdb's copy, which holds only in-frame ones; the method was immunoSEQ multiplex PCR. The table includes approximately 190,000 clones, roughly 87% detected once. The source material was PBMCs. Every receptor here comes from a boy aged 2 to 10 in good health and CMV-seronegative. Both conserved end residues are part of each CDR3. A D gene is named only where the DNA matches it firmly. The size entry is marked missing in some rows and otherwise reads once, few, many or a size class.

v_call,clone_size,d_call,j_call,cdr3_aa,cdr3_nt
TRBV19,.,.,TRBJ1-5,CASSISSRGSSNQPQHF,TGTGCCAGTAGTATAAGTAGTAGAGGGTCTAGCAATCAGCCCCAGCATTTT
TRBV9,.,TRBD2,TRBJ2-3,CASSVSGGGVGDTQYF,TGTGCCAGCAGCGTTAGCGGGGGGGGAGTCGGAGATACGCAGTATTTT
TRBV7-2,.,.,TRBJ1-1,CASSQYRGGNTEAFF,TGTGCCAGCAGCCAGTATAGGGGGGGGAACACTGAAGCTTTCTTT
TRBV4-1,few,.,TRBJ1-5,CASSQEGALNQPQHF,TGCGCCAGCAGCCAAGAGGGGGCCCTCAATCAGCCCCAGCATTTT
TRBV11-2,.,.,TRBJ2-5,CASRYQETQYF,TGTGCCAGCAGATATCAAGAGACCCAGTACTTC
TRBV23-1,.,.,TRBJ1-2,CASSRPAFGDGYTF,TGCGCCAGCAGTCGCCCGGCCTTCGGAGATGGCTACACCTTC
TRBV19,once,TRBD2,TRBJ2-1,CASSTLAGDRNEQFF,TGTGCCAGTAGTACACTAGCGGGGGATCGGAATGAGCAGTTCTTC
TRBV7-2,.,TRBD1,TRBJ1-2,CASSPEGTGGLGYTF,TGTGCCAGCAGCCCGGAAGGGACAGGCGGTTTGGGCTACACCTTC
TRBV19,.,.,TRBJ1-5,CASSIDSRGDQPQHF,TGTGCCAGTAGTATAGATTCCCGGGGAGACCAGCCCCAGCATTTT
TRBV18,.,.,TRBJ2-4,CASSSPPGAKNIQYF,TGTGCCAGCTCATCGCCCCCCGGGGCCAAAAACATTCAGTACTTC
TRBV28,.,TRBD1,TRBJ1-3,CASSSRTGRSGNTIYF,TGTGCCAGCAGTTCGCGGACAGGACGCTCTGGAAACACCATATATTTT
TRBV27,.,.,TRBJ1-2,CASSLYVGVSFGYTF,TGTGCCAGCAGTTTATATGTAGGGGTTTCTTTCGGCTACACCTTC
TRBV12-2,.,.,TRBJ1-5,CASRRTGQKNRGFDQPQHF,TGTGCAAGTCGCCGAACTGGGCAGAAAAACAGGGGTTTTGATCAGCCCCAGCATTTT
TRBV27,.,.,TRBJ1-1,CASTPPGVMNTEAFF,TGTGCCAGCACACCCCCAGGGGTTATGAACACTGAAGCTTTCTTT
TRBV30,.,.,TRBJ1-1,CAWVKIRVQDTEAFF,TGTGCCTGGGTAAAAATCAGGGTACAAGACACTGAAGCTTTCTTT
TRBV6-5,few,.,TRBJ1-1,CASSAFRNTEAFF,TGTGCCAGCAGTGCGTTTCGGAACACTGAAGCTTTCTTT
TRBV19,once,TRBD2,TRBJ2-5,CASSPQRGAGEQYF,TGTGCCAGTAGTCCCCAGCGGGGTGCTGGGGAGCAGTACTTC
TRBV2,.,.,TRBJ2-1,CASILEEDNEQFF,TGTGCCAGCATATTAGAAGAGGACAATGAGCAGTTCTTC
TRBV5-6,few,TRBD2,TRBJ2-7,CASSFPSGVEGEQYF,TGTGCCAGCAGCTTCCCTAGCGGGGTGGAGGGCGAGCAGTACTTC
TRBV28,.,.,TRBJ2-7,CASSLGPILFYEQYF,TGTGCCAGCAGTTTAGGTCCTATTCTGTTCTACGAGCAGTACTTC
TRBV28,.,TRBD2,TRBJ2-3,CASSFPAGGGTDTQYF,TGTGCCAGCAGTTTCCCAGCGGGGGGCGGGACAGATACGCAGTATTTT
TRBV15,.,TRBD2,TRBJ2-3,CATGLAGTTDTQYF,TGTGCCACGGGACTAGCGGGGACCACAGATACGCAGTATTTT
TRBV25-1,.,TRBD1,TRBJ1-6,CASKQGQGNSPLHF,TGTGCCAGCAAACAAGGACAGGGAAATTCACCCCTCCACTTT
TRBV5-4,.,.,TRBJ2-5,CASSLEKLETQYF,TGTGCCAGCAGCTTAGAGAAATTGGAGACCCAGTACTTC
TRBV9,.,TRBD2,TRBJ2-5,CASSVAGGPGETQYF,TGTGCCAGCAGCGTAGCGGGGGGGCCGGGTGAGACCCAGTACTTC
TRBV7-9,.,.,TRBJ1-2,CASTRTGHDGYTF,TGTGCCAGCACCCGAACGGGACACGATGGCTACACCTTC
TRBV18,.,.,TRBJ2-5,CASSPSEETQYF,TGTGCCAGCTCACCGAGTGAAGAGACCCAGTACTTC
TRBV28,.,TRBD1,TRBJ1-1,CASSTGTGSTEAFF,TGTGCCAGCAGTACCGGGACAGGGAGTACTGAAGCTTTCTTT
TRBV19,.,TRBD1,TRBJ2-5,CASSLGQGQETQYF,TGTGCCAGTAGTCTGGGACAGGGACAAGAGACCCAGTACTTC
TRBV27,.,.,TRBJ1-1,CASSLTQGGSTEAFF,TGTGCCAGCAGTTTAACCCAGGGAGGGAGTACTGAAGCTTTCTTT
TRBV2,once,TRBD1,TRBJ2-3,CATLGQTSTDTQYF,TGTGCCACCTTGGGACAGACCAGCACAGATACGCAGTATTTT
TRBV5-1,.,.,TRBJ2-2,CASSHPAVNTGELFF,TGCGCCAGCTCACATCCAGCGGTGAACACCGGGGAGCTGTTTTTT
TRBV6-5,.,.,TRBJ1-2,CASSYYRQDYGYTF,TGTGCCAGCAGTTACTATCGACAGGACTATGGCTACACCTTC
TRBV6-1,.,.,TRBJ1-2,CASSETPPGYTF,TGTGCCAGCAGTGAAACTCCTCCGGGCTACACCTTC
TRBV6-5,.,.,TRBJ2-7,CASRRQKFYEQYF,TGTGCCAGCAGAAGACAGAAGTTCTACGAGCAGTACTTC
TRBV7-9,.,TRBD1,TRBJ1-1,CASSARNRGPTEAFF,TGTGCCAGCAGCGCGCGCAACAGGGGGCCAACTGAAGCTTTCTTT
TRBV15,.,.,TRBJ2-7,CATSSRGLYEQYF,TGTGCCACCAGCAGCAGGGGTCTATATGAGCAGTACTTC
TRBV6-1,once,TRBD2,TRBJ2-7,CASRGLSDYEQYF,TGTGCCAGCAGGGGACTAAGCGACTACGAGCAGTACTTC
TRBV6-5,few,.,TRBJ1-1,CASSIRTRDNTEAFF,TGTGCCAGCAGTATACGGACAAGAGATAACACTGAAGCTTTCTTT
TRBV28,.,.,TRBJ2-3,CASSSGQDTQYF,TGTGCCAGCAGTTCAGGGCAAGATACGCAGTATTTT
TRBV9,.,TRBD1,TRBJ2-7,CASSVDRGYEQYF,TGTGCCAGCAGCGTAGACAGGGGGTACGAGCAGTACTTC
TRBV20-1,.,.,TRBJ1-4,CSARGRKLFF,TGCAGTGCTAGAGGGAGAAAACTGTTTTTT
TRBV5-1,.,.,TRBJ1-4,CASTRRAGFDEKLFF,TGCGCCAGCACCCGGAGGGCGGGGTTTGACGAAAAACTGTTTTTT
TRBV5-1,.,.,TRBJ2-1,CASSLGSDVFAEQFF,TGCGCCAGCAGCTTGGGTAGCGATGTTTTCGCTGAGCAGTTCTTC
TRBV7-9,few,.,TRBJ2-7,CASSLEGEGGLAQYF,TGTGCCAGCAGCTTAGAGGGCGAGGGTGGTTTGGCGCAGTACTTC
TRBV11-2,.,.,TRBJ1-1,CASLTWTSGEAFF,TGTGCCAGCCTTACCTGGACATCCGGTGAAGCTTTCTTT
TRBV28,.,TRBD2,TRBJ2-7,CASSSPRGGVSYEQYF,TGTGCCAGCAGTTCGCCACGGGGGGGAGTATCCTACGAGCAGTACTTC
TRBV28,few,.,TRBJ1-4,CASKVSSGLGEKLFF,TGTGCCAGCAAAGTTAGTTCAGGGCTCGGGGAAAAACTGTTTTTT